This T cell receptor beta chain was profiled in a study of blood T cell repertoires in COVID-19. Study details: COVID-19 samples, acute and convalescent, were from the United States, Italy and Spain. T cells, B-cell-depleted T cells, or PBMCs provided the cDNA or gDNA that served as material.

Original processing notes: Amplification from reference gene primers served as the basis for estimated nucleated cell counts. The repertoire was sequenced with immunoSEQ multiplex PCR; TCRdb's copy has only in-frame clones and lacks some. The DNA gave D and trimming, while V, J and clone size come from that table. The sample includes 190,000 or so clones, approximately 86% of them seen just once. The V end was cut by 11 bases, the J end by 9 bases, with 11 bases between. Looked up from germline, CDR1 is LNHNV and CDR2 is YYDKDF (reference sequence). The CDR3 length is 10 residues. The specimen was peripheral blood. This chain joins TRBV15 and TRBJ2-1; D uncertain. The receptor's source is a man aged 40-49 years with active or convalescent COVID-19. CDR3 coding DNA: TGTGCCTCCTTAGCAGTTGAGCAGTTCTTC. Its translation is CASLAVEQFF. Full variable domain (remainder filled in from reference TRBV15 and TRBJ2-1): DAMVIQNPRYQVTQFGKPVTLSCSQTLNHNVMYWYQQKSSQAPKLLFHYYDKDFNNEADTPDNFQSRRPNTSFCFLDIRSPGLGDTAMYLCASLAVEQFFGPGTRLTVL.